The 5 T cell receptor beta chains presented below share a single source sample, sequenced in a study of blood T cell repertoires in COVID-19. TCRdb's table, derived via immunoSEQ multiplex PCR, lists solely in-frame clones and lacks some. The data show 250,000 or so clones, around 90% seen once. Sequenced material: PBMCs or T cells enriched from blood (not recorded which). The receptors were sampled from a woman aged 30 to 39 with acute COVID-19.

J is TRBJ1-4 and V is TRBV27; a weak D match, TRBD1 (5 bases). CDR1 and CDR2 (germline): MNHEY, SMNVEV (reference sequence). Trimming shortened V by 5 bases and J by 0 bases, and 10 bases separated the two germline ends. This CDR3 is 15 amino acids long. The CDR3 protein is CASSPWGATNEKLFF. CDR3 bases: TGTGCCAGCAGTCCCTGGGGGGCAACTAATGAAAAACTGTTTTTT.

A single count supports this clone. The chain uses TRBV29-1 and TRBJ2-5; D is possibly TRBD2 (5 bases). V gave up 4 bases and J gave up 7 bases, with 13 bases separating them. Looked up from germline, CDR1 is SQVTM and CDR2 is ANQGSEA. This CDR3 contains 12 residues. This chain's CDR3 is CSVGTLGGTQYF. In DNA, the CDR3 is TGCAGCGTTGGAACCCTCGGAGGGACCCAGTACTTC. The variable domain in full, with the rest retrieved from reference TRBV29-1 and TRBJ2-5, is SAVISQKPSRDICQRGTSLTIQCQVDSQVTMMFWYRQQPGQSLTLIATANQGSEATYESGFVIDKFPISRPNLTFSTLTVSNMSPEDSSIYLCSVGTLGGTQYFGPGTRLLVL.

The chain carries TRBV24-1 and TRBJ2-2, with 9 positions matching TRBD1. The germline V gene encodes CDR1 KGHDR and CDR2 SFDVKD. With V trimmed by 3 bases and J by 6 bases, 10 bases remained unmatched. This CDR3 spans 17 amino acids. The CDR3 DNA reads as TGTGCCACCAGTGATACATCCGGGACAGGGCAGTCCGGGGAGCTGTTTTTT. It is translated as CATSDTSGTGQSGELFF.

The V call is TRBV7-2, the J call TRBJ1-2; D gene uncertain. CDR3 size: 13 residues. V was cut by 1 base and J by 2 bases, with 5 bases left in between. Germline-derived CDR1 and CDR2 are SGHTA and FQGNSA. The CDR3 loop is CASSLDQNYGYTF. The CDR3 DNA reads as TGTGCCAGCAGCTTAGATCAGAACTATGGCTACACCTTC.

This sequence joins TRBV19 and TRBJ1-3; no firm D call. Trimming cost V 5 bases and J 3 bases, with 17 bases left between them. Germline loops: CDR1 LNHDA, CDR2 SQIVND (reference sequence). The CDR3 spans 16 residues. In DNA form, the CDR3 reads TGTGCCAGTAGTCCGATAGCCGAACACTATGGAAACACCATATATTTT. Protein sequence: CASSPIAEHYGNTIYF.